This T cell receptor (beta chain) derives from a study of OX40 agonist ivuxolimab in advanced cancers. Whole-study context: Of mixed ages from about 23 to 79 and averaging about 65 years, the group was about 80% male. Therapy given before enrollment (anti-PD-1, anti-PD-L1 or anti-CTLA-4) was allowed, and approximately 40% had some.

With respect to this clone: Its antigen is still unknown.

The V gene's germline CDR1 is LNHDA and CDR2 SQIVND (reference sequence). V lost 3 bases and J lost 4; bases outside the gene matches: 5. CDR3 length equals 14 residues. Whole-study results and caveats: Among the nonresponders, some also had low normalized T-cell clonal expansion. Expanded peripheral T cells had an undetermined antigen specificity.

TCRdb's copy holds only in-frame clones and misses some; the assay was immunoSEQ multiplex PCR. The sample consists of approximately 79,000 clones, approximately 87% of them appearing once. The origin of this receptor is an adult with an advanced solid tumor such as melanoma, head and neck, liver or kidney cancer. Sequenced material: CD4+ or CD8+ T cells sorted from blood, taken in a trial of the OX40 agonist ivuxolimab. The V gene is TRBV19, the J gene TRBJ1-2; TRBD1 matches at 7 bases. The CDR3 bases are TGTGCCAGTAGTATTCGGACAGGATCCTATGGCTACACCTTC. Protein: CASSIRTGSYGYTF.